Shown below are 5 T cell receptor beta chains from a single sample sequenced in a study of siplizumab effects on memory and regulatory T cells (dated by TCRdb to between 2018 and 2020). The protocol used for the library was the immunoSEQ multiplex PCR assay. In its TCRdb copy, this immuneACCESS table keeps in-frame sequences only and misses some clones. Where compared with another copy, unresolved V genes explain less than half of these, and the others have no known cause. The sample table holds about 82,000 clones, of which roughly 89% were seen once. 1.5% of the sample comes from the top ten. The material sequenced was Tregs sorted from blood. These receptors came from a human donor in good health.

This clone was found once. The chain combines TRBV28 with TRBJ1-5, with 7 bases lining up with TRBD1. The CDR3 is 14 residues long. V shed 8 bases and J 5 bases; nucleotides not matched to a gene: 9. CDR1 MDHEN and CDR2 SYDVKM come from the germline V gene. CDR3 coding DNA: TGTGCCAGCGGCGCGGGGGACAGCCATCAGCCCCAGCATTTT. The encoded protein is CASGAGDSHQPQHF.

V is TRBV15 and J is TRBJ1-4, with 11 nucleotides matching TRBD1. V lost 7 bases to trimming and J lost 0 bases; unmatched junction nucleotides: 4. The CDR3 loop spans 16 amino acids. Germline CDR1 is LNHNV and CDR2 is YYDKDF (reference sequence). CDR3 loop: CATNPGQGATNEKLFF. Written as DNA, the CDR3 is TGTGCCACCAACCCGGGACAGGGGGCAACTAATGAAAAACTGTTTTTT.

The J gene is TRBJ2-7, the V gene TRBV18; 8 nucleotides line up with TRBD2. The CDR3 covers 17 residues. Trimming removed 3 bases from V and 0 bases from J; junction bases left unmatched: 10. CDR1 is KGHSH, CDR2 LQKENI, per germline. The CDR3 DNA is TGTGCCAGCTCACCGACCGTAGCGGGGACGAGCTCCTACGAGCAGTACTTC. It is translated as CASSPTVAGTSSYEQYF. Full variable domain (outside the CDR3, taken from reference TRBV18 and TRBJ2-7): NAGVMQNPRHLVRRRGQEARLRCSPMKGHSHVYWYRQLPEEGLKFMVYLQKENIIDESGMPKERFSAEFPKEGPSILRIQQVVRGDSAAYFCASSPTVAGTSSYEQYFGPGTRLTVT.

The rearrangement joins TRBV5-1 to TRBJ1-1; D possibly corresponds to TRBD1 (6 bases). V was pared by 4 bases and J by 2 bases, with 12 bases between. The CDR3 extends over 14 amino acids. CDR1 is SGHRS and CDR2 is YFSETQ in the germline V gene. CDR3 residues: CASSEQGQNTEAFF. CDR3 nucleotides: TGCGCCAGCAGCGAACAGGGTCAAAACACTGAAGCTTTCTTT.

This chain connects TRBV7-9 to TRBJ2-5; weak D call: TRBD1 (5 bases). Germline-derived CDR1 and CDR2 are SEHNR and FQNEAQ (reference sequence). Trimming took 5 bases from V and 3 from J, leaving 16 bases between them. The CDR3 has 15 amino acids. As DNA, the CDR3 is TGTGCCAGCAGCCCCGATGGTGGGGCGGAAGAGACCCAGTACTTC. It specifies CASSPDGGAEETQYF.